The source of this TCR beta chain is a study of response to subunit inactivated influenza vaccine. Findings and caveats of the study: Authors suggested seasonal influenza vaccinations each recruit few new T cells.

This clonotype was observed a few times. Antigen unknown. TCRdb analysed the RT-PCR reads with MiXCR anew, one entry per CDR3 protein. The sample includes about 480,000 distinct CDR3 sequences, about an eighth of them seen just once. CDR1 LGHNA and CDR2 YSLEER come from the germline V gene. The ends lost 0 bases at V and 7 bases at J; junction bases unmatched: 6. The CDR3 spans 15 residues. The rearrangement joins TRBV4-3 to TRBJ1-2, with 9 bases fitting TRBD1. This TCR derives from a man aged 50-59 years who received an inactivated influenza vaccine. Sequencing used PBMCs from blood, obtained about 40 days after vaccination. CDR3 nucleotide sequence: TGCGCCAGCAGCCAAGATGCACAGGGGGCAAGTGGCTACACCTTC. This gives the protein CASSQDAQGASGYTF.